This TCR beta chain was captured in a study of immune cell composition in non-small cell lung cancer. Study-level information: Most cases were lung adenocarcinoma or squamous cell carcinoma.

The CDR3 covers 14 residues. The V and J ends lost 3 bases and 9 bases, in that order; junction bases with no gene match: 6. Germline V gene lookup returns CDR1 MDHEN and CDR2 SYDVKM. The table came from immunoSEQ multiplex PCR; TCRdb's copy has only in-frame clones and leaves some out. This table holds around 1,600 clones, approximately 80% found once. The V and J genes are TRBV28 and TRBJ1-5; 9 positions agree with TRBD1. This sequence originates from a human donor with non-small cell lung cancer. Sequencing was carried out using lung tumor tissue. The CDR3 protein is CASSLTGGSWPQHF. The CDR3 DNA reads as TGTGCCAGCAGTTTGACAGGGGGGAGTTGGCCCCAGCATTTT.